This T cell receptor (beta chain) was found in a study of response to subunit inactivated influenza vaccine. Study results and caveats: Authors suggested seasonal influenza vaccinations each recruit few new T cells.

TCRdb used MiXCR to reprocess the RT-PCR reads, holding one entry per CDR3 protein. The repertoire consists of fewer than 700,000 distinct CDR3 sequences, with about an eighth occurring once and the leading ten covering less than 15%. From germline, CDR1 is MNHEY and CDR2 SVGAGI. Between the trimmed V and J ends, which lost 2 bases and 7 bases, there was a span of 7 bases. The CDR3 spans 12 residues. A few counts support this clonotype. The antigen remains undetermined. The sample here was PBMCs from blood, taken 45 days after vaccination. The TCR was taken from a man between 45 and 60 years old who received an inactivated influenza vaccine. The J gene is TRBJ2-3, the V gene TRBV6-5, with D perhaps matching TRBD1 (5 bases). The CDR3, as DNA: TGTGCCAGCAGTTACCCAGGGAATACGCAGTATTTT. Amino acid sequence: CASSYPGNTQYF.